This T cell receptor beta chain was sequenced for a study of blood T cells in healthy people across ages. Study conclusions and caveats: Age advanced and TCR beta diversity per million T cells fell, roughly linearly. Percentage of naive T cells showed a strong correlation with TCR beta diversity.

Concerning this clonotype: The antigen remains unidentified.

Caucasian, healthy and from Russia, the donors were aged between roughly 6 and 100. This CDR3 has 15 residues. Trimming shortened V by 5 bases and J by 6 bases, and 18 bases separated the two germline ends. Germline V gives CDR1 MNHEY, CDR2 SVGAGI. The authors ran a second PCR of 7 to 11 cycles using a sample-barcoded 5' primer and a J-beta primer mix. Each cDNA molecule received a tag from a template-switch adaptor that had 12 random nucleotides. TCRdb reprocessed the 5' RACE reads with MiXCR, giving one entry per CDR3 protein. The repertoire holds just under 750,000 distinct CDR3 sequences, with over 20% as singletons.

Sequencing was done on a sample of blood. The chain couples TRBV6-5 to TRBJ2-3; D uncertain. This receptor was taken from a man in his sixties or seventies in good health. The CDR3 sequence: CASSPPVKAIDTQYF. The CDR3 bases are TGTGCCAGCAGTCCGCCCGTGAAAGCGATCGATACGCAGTATTTT.